The 29 T cell receptor beta chains reported below all come from one sample, sequenced in a study of blood T cells in healthy people across ages. With a J-beta primer mix and a sample-barcoded 5' primer, a second PCR ran about 6 to 11 cycles. TCRdb itself ran the 5' RACE reads through MiXCR, one entry per CDR3 protein. The sample lists some 690,000 distinct CDR3 sequences; roughly 20% were seen once. The sequenced sample consisted of blood. These receptors were taken from a man in his 70s in good health.

This clonotype was seen only a few times. The chain employs TRBV10-3 and TRBJ1-2; possible D gene TRBD1, 5 bases. The CDR3 totals 14 residues. V lost 5 bases and J lost 5, with 15 bases in between. Germline V lookup: CDR1 ENHRY, CDR2 SYGVKD. In DNA, the CDR3 is TGTGCCATCAGTAGAGACAGTCTAGAGTATGGCTACACCTTC. Amino acids: CAISRDSLEYGYTF.

The chain is built from TRBV18 and TRBJ1-4; D gene ambiguous. Germline-derived CDR1 and CDR2 are KGHSH and LQKENI. This CDR3 region has 15 residues. Trimming stripped 8 bases from V and 6 bases from J, with 19 bases between. The CDR3 reads CASRRSVNMDEKLFF. Written as DNA, the CDR3 is TGTGCCAGCCGGCGCTCGGTGAATATGGATGAAAAACTGTTTTTT.

V and J are TRBV5-1 and TRBJ1-4, with D unclear. Germline-derived CDR1 and CDR2 are SGHRS and YFSETQ. Trimming removed 4 bases from V and 8 bases from J, with 18 bases in between. The CDR3 runs to 15 residues. The DNA of the CDR3 is TGCGCCAGCAGCCCCCTTCCGGGTTTGGAGGAAAAACTGTTTTTT. Amino acids: CASSPLPGLEEKLFF. Together with reference TRBV5-1 and TRBJ1-4, the CDR3 gives the full variable domain: KAGVTQTPRYLIKTRGQQVTLSCSPISGHRSVSWYQQTPGQGLQFLFEYFSETQRNKGNFPGRFSGRQFSNSRSEMNVSTLELGDSALYLCASSPLPGLEEKLFFGSGTQLSVL.

This clonotype was observed a handful of times. This chain uses TRBV5-5 with TRBJ1-6; 7 bases match TRBD1. There are 14 residues in the CDR3. The junction had 2 bases not matched to a gene; V was cut back by 2 bases and J by 6 bases. Germline loops: CDR1 SGHKS, CDR2 YYEKEE (reference sequence). The CDR3: CASSFRDSNSPLHF. CDR3 nucleotides: TGTGCCAGCAGCTTCAGGGACAGTAATTCACCCCTCCACTTT.

The chain combines TRBV5-1 with TRBJ1-3; D call uncertain. CDR1 SGHRS and CDR2 YFSETQ come from the germline V gene. The CDR3 contains 15 residues. V was pared by 7 bases and J by 0 bases, with 14 bases between. CDR3 DNA: TGCGCCAGCCGGTTCACACCTAGCTCTGGAAACACCATATATTTT. Its protein is CASRFTPSSGNTIYF.

In this sample, this clonotype turned up a few times. CDR3 bases: TGTGCCAGCAGCCACCTGGGGGGGTTCACTACAGACTACAATGAGCAGTTCTTC. Its translation is CASSHLGGFTTDYNEQFF. This chain connects TRBV14 to TRBJ2-1, with 7 bases identical to TRBD2. This CDR3 is 18 amino acids long. V trimming: 3 bases; J trimming: 3 bases; junction bases outside the gene matches: 14. Germline V gives CDR1 SGHDN, CDR2 FVKESK. Together with reference TRBV14 and TRBJ2-1, the CDR3 gives the full variable domain: EAGVTQFPSHSVIEKGQTVTLRCDPISGHDNLYWYRRVMGKEIKFLLHFVKESKQDESGMPNNRFLAERTGGTYSTLKVQPAELEDSGVYFCASSHLGGFTTDYNEQFFGPGTRLTVL.

This chain joins TRBV7-9 and TRBJ1-4; 8 bases line up with TRBD1. This CDR3 has 14 amino acids. Losses at the gene ends were 5 bases for V and 5 bases for J; bases not matched to a gene: 4. Germline V lookup: CDR1 SEHNR, CDR2 FQNEAQ (reference sequence). For the CDR3, the DNA is TGTGCCAGCAGCGTACAGGGGGTGAATGAAAAACTGTTTTTT. This encodes CASSVQGVNEKLFF.

This clonotype was counted only a few times. This sequence joins TRBV20-1 and TRBJ2-5; 7 positions agree with TRBD2. From germline, CDR1 is DFQATT and CDR2 SNEGSKA (reference sequence). The V segment lost 1 base and the J segment 5 bases; nucleotides outside the gene matches: 4. This CDR3 region has 13 residues. The CDR3 DNA reads as TGCAGTGCTAGAGGGACTAGAAGGGAGACCCAGTACTTC. Its translation is CSARGTRRETQYF.

This clonotype was counted a few times. The chain joins TRBV27 to TRBJ2-1, with 9 bases matching TRBD2. Germline trimming cut 5 bases from V and 4 bases from J; bases unmatched to any gene: 15. CDR1 and CDR2 (germline): MNHEY, SMNVEV (reference sequence). The length of the CDR3 is 18 residues. The CDR3, as DNA: TGTGCCAGCAGTGGCACGGGGGCGGGAGGGCCACTTTACAATGAGCAGTTCTTC. Amino acid sequence: CASSGTGAGGPLYNEQFF.

The table lists this clonotype with many counts. The gene calls are TRBV5-1 and TRBJ2-7; TRBD1 might be the D (5 bases). The V end lost 3 bases, the J end lost 1 base, and 11 bases lay between the germline ends. Germline V gives CDR1 SGHRS, CDR2 YFSETQ. The CDR3 totals 14 residues. The CDR3 nucleotides read TGCGCCAGCAGCTCCGACAGTTTTTCCTACGAGCAGTACTTC. This encodes CASSSDSFSYEQYF.

The rearrangement uses TRBV7-9 and TRBJ2-5; D not certain. Germline lookup yields CDR1 SEHNR and CDR2 FQNEAQ (reference sequence). V dropped 3 bases and J dropped 3 bases, with 8 bases sitting between them. The length of the CDR3 is 13 residues. CDR3 DNA sequence: TGTGCCAGCAGCTTTGCCGTGGAAGAGACCCAGTACTTC. Protein: CASSFAVEETQYF.

Comments on this clonotype: One junction end does not reproduce the germline sequence, and a read error may be involved. This chain links TRBV18 with TRBJ2-5; no reliable D call. From germline, CDR1 is KGHSH and CDR2 LQKENI. This CDR3 region has 12 residues. The CDR3 DNA reads as TGTACCAGCTCACCGCCCCAGGAGACCCAGTACTTC. Protein sequence: CTSSPPQETQYF.

V gene TRBV12-3 or TRBV12-4 combines with J gene TRBJ1-3; D remains unclear. This CDR3 has 14 amino acids. V was shortened by 3 bases and J by 4 bases, with 10 bases between the two germline ends. This CDR3 is CASSFAAGGNTIYF. The CDR3 DNA sequence: TGTGCCAGCAGTTTTGCGGCAGGAGGAAACACCATATATTTT.

This chain uses TRBV20-1 with TRBJ2-2; 8 bases map to TRBD2. The CDR3 loop spans 15 amino acids. Germline values: CDR1 DFQATT, CDR2 SNEGSKA (reference sequence). The V segment lost 6 bases and the J segment 10 bases; nucleotides outside the gene matches: 16. The CDR3 DNA follows: TGCAGTGCCAAAGGTGGTAGCGGGGCACCGGAGGAGCTGTTTTTT. Protein product: CSAKGGSGAPEELFF.

This clonotype was recorded a few times. The chain uses TRBV12-3 or TRBV12-4 and TRBJ2-1; tentative D call: TRBD2 (6 bases). This CDR3 contains 14 residues. Trimming left V 1 base short and J 6 bases short, with 10 bases between. The CDR3 DNA is TGTGCCAGCAGTTTAGGACTAGACTCCAATGAGCAGTTCTTC. Translating gives CASSLGLDSNEQFF.

As concerns this clonotype: The junction and the germline gene differ at one end; a read error may be behind it. This chain joins TRBV20-1 and TRBJ2-3; 8 bases are shared with TRBD1. The CDR3 runs 14 residues. Germline values: CDR1 DFQATT, CDR2 SNEGSKA (reference sequence). The CDR3 loop reads CSPKTGVFTDTQYF. CDR3 nucleotide sequence: TGCAGTCCCAAGACAGGGGTTTTCACAGACACGCAGTATTTT.

The sample holds many counts of this clonotype. The chain uses TRBV5-1 and TRBJ2-5, with D unclear. The germline V and J ends were trimmed by 0 bases and 5 bases, with 8 bases remaining between them. Germline CDR1 reads SGHRS; CDR2 reads YFSETQ. The CDR3 has 13 amino acids. The CDR3 region is CASSLVPGETQYF. CDR3 sequence (DNA): TGCGCCAGCAGCTTGGTCCCCGGTGAGACCCAGTACTTC.

This clonotype has just a few counts. The V and J genes are TRBV12-3 or TRBV12-4 and TRBJ2-7, with a weak D call TRBD2 (6 bases). The CDR3 runs to 13 residues. Trimming left V 3 bases short and J 1 base short, with 7 bases between. The CDR3 region is CASSFSGSYEQYF. CDR3 nucleotides: TGTGCCAGCAGTTTTAGCGGATCCTACGAGCAGTACTTC.

The genes are TRBV12-5 and TRBJ2-1, with TRBD2 matching over 7 bases. V gave up 3 bases and J gave up 7 bases; unmatched junction bases: 3. The CDR3 contains 13 residues. Germline CDR1 LGHNT, CDR2 FRNRAP. The CDR3 protein is CASGFQAGNEQFF. The CDR3 DNA sequence: TGTGCTAGTGGTTTCCAAGCGGGGAATGAGCAGTTCTTC. The full variable domain, its missing parts supplied by reference TRBV12-5 and TRBJ2-1, is DARVTQTPRHKVTEMGQEVTMRCQPILGHNTVFWYRQTMMQGLELLAYFRNRAPLDDSGMPKDRFSAEMPDATLATLKIQPSEPRDSAVYFCASGFQAGNEQFFGPGTRLTVL.

The chain couples TRBV7-9 to TRBJ2-5; D perhaps matches TRBD2 (5 bases). The end of the DNA fits TRBJ2-7 better, so the J call may be wrong. This CDR3 comprises 16 residues. Germline V gene sequence: CDR1 SEHNR, CDR2 FQNEAQ (reference sequence). The CDR3 region has the DNA TGTGCCAGCAGCTTGTGGAAGCGGAAGGGATTCGGCGAGCAGTACGTC. It encodes CASSLWKRKGFGEQYV.

The chain is built from TRBV28 and TRBJ2-7, with no clear D. The germline CDR1 and CDR2 sequences are MDHEN and SYDVKM. Trimming removed 4 bases from V and 2 bases from J, with 15 bases in between. The CDR3 has 15 residues. The CDR3: CASSSMPMGPYEQYF. The CDR3 coding sequence is TGTGCCAGCAGTTCTATGCCCATGGGTCCCTACGAGCAGTACTTC.

This clonotype was seen only a few times. This rearrangement joins TRBV29-1 to TRBJ2-2, with TRBD2 matching 11 bases. The V segment lost 2 bases and the J segment 4 bases; nucleotides outside the gene matches: 6. Per the germline V gene, CDR1 is SQVTM and CDR2 is ANQGSEA. CDR3 size: 16 residues. The CDR3, as DNA: TGCAGCGTTGAAAAGTCGCTAGCGGGAGGCACCGGGGAGCTGTTTTTT. Residues: CSVEKSLAGGTGELFF.

This chain connects TRBV11-1 to TRBJ2-4; D possibly matches TRBD1 or TRBD2 (7 bases each). Germline V lookup: CDR1 SGHAT, CDR2 FQDESV (reference sequence). The CDR3 contains 17 residues. Trimming stripped 4 bases from V and 1 base from J, with 17 bases between. CDR3 bases: TGTGCCAGCAGCTCGAATCAGGGGGGGATCGCCAAAAACATTCAGTACTTC. Translating gives CASSSNQGGIAKNIQYF.

This clonotype came up a few times. The chain has TRBV12-3 or TRBV12-4 and TRBJ2-5; a possible D gene is TRBD2 (6 bases). Gene TRBJ2-7 matches the end of the DNA better, so the J call may be wrong. CDR3 length: 12 amino acids. The CDR3 spells CASSSGGGEQYV. CDR3 sequence (DNA): TGTGCCAGCAGTTCCGGGGGTGGCGAGCAGTACGTC.

The chain joins TRBV10-3 to TRBJ1-4, with 8 bases identical to TRBD1. Germline V CDR1 and CDR2: ENHRY, SYGVKD. The CDR3 covers 17 residues. The trim removed 2 bases at V and 0 bases at J, leaving 5 bases unmatched. The CDR3 loop reads CAISEGTGPTTNEKLFF. The CDR3 DNA reads as TGTGCCATCAGTGAGGGGACAGGTCCTACAACTAATGAAAAACTGTTTTTT.

This clonotype occurred many times. The gene calls are TRBV6-6 and TRBJ1-4, with D unclear. This CDR3 contains 16 residues. In germline, CDR1 is MNHNY, CDR2 SVGAGI (reference sequence). V was trimmed by 10 bases and J by 0 bases, leaving 18 bases between them. The CDR3 coding sequence is TGTGCCACCTCTCCGGGGAAATATGCAACTAATGAAAAACTGTTTTTT. Its translation is CATSPGKYATNEKLFF.

In this sample, this clonotype turned up a few times. The rearrangement links TRBV10-3 to TRBJ2-5, with D uncertain. The CDR3 consists of 16 residues. CDR1 and CDR2 (germline): ENHRY, SYGVKD. V dropped 3 bases and J dropped 5 bases, with 19 bases sitting between them. Written as DNA, the CDR3 is TGTGCCATCAGTGATTCGGGTTTGGTAAAAGGGGAGACCCAGTACTTC. Amino acid sequence: CAISDSGLVKGETQYF.

This clonotype was counted between two and nine times. The chain carries TRBV9 and TRBJ1-2, with TRBD1 identical over 8 bases. V gave up 2 bases and J gave up 4 bases; unmatched junction bases: 7. Germline CDR1 is SGDLS and CDR2 is YYNGEE. The CDR3 is 15 amino acids. As DNA, the CDR3 is TGTGCCAGCAGCGTGAGCCAGGACAGGGCCTATGGCTACACCTTC. It yields the protein CASSVSQDRAYGYTF.

This clonotype was seen only a few times. The V and J genes are TRBV7-2 and TRBJ2-5; D is possibly TRBD2 (5 bases). The CDR3 sequence is 12 residues long. With 0 bases removed from V and 13 bases from J, the gap between germline ends came to 12 bases. CDR1 is SGHTA, CDR2 FQGNSA, per germline. The CDR3 nucleotides are TGTGCCAGCAGCTTAGCGGGAGTTTCTCCGTACTTC. Protein sequence: CASSLAGVSPYF.